Presented here are 27 T cell receptor beta chains from one specimen sequenced in a study of CD8+CD57+ T cells in acquired aplastic anemia. Individuals selected for sequencing had exhibited CD8+CD57+ cell expansion on flow cytometry. TCR beta VDJ combinations and CDR3 sequences were profiled from genomic DNA. TCRdb fed the reads into MiXCR, producing one record per CDR3 protein. Of over 150,000 distinct CDR3 sequences in the sample, 50% to 65% were seen once. The source material was sorted CD4+, CD8+, or CD8+CD57+ T cells (not recorded which) from PBMCs. The origin of the receptors is a human donor with aplastic anemia.

V is TRBV2 and J is TRBJ2-2; 8 bases align to TRBD2. Germline CDR1 is SNHLY and CDR2 is FYNNEI. With 6 bases clipped from V and 10 bases from J, the junction kept 7 bases outside the gene matches. The CDR3 runs to 13 residues. For the CDR3, the DNA is TGTGCCAGCAGCCGGACTAGCCTTGTGGAGCTGTTTTTT. The encoded protein is CASSRTSLVELFF.

The chain recombines TRBV5-1 with TRBJ2-7; 8 nucleotides match TRBD1. The germline gives CDR1 SGHRS, CDR2 YFSETQ. J gave up 0 bases and V 2 bases, and 4 bases lay outside the gene matches. The CDR3 totals 15 residues. The CDR3 is CASSFWDRSSYEQYF. In DNA, the CDR3 is TGCGCCAGCAGCTTCTGGGACAGGAGCTCCTACGAGCAGTACTTC.

This clonotype was found once. The chain carries TRBV7-9 and TRBJ2-6; 7 nucleotides align to TRBD1. Germline loops: CDR1 SEHNR, CDR2 FQNEAQ (reference sequence). The CDR3 length is 20 residues. The V segment lost 5 bases and the J segment 0 bases; nucleotides outside the gene matches: 16. The chain's CDR3 is CASSTRQGVNSSSGANVLTF. CDR3 in DNA: TGTGCCAGCAGCACCAGACAGGGAGTGAACTCTAGCTCTGGGGCCAACGTCCTGACTTTC.

This clonotype has more than one count but fewer than ten. This chain links TRBV20-1 with TRBJ2-5; 8 nucleotides align to TRBD2. The J segment lost 5 bases and the V segment lost 6 bases, leaving 11 bases of the junction unmatched. The CDR3 sequence is 14 residues long. Germline assignment: CDR1 DFQATT and CDR2 SNEGSKA (reference sequence). CDR3 sequence (DNA): TGCAGTGCCTTACAACGGGGGGGTCTGGAGACCCAGTACTTC. Amino acids: CSALQRGGLETQYF.

The chain carries TRBV19 and TRBJ2-7; tentative D call: TRBD1 (7 bases). Trimming shortened V by 7 bases and J by 3 bases, and 22 bases separated the two germline ends. CDR1 and CDR2 (germline): LNHDA, SQIVND (reference sequence). The CDR3 spans 16 residues. The CDR3 DNA reads as TGTGCCAGTAAGAGTGACGGAACAGGGGAGGACTACGAGCAGTACTTC. It is translated as CASKSDGTGEDYEQYF.

The chain carries TRBV19 and TRBJ2-2; D possibly corresponds to TRBD1 (5 bases). V shed 4 bases and J shed 8 bases, with 11 bases lying between them. The germline V gene has CDR1 LNHDA and CDR2 SQIVND (reference sequence). The CDR3 sequence is 13 residues long. This CDR3 is CASSTDSVGELFF. CDR3 nucleotides: TGTGCCAGTAGTACCGACAGTGTTGGGGAGCTGTTTTTT.

The CDR3 DNA is TGCAGTGCTAGAGAGGGCGGCGGCGCGTATGGCTACACCTTC. Translating it yields CSAREGGGAYGYTF. J is TRBJ1-2 and V is TRBV20-1, with D uncertain. The CDR3 has 14 amino acids. V was cut by 0 bases and J by 5 bases, with 13 bases left in between. Germline values: CDR1 DFQATT, CDR2 SNEGSKA (reference sequence).

This clonotype was found many times. This sequence joins TRBV5-1 and TRBJ2-7; 8 positions agree with TRBD1. This CDR3 has 14 residues. Germline CDR1 SGHRS, CDR2 YFSETQ. V lost 4 bases and J lost 5; bases outside the gene matches: 8. In DNA form, the CDR3 reads TGCGCCAGCAGCCGGGTAGGACAGGGTGACGAGCAGTACTTC. Protein sequence: CASSRVGQGDEQYF. Looking up the rest from reference TRBV5-1 and TRBJ2-7 gives the full variable domain: KAGVTQTPRYLIKTRGQQVTLSCSPISGHRSVSWYQQTPGQGLQFLFEYFSETQRNKGNFPGRFSGRQFSNSRSEMNVSTLELGDSALYLCASSRVGQGDEQYFGPGTRLTVT.

This clonotype was counted ten times or more. This sequence joins TRBV20-1 and TRBJ1-1, with D tentatively TRBD1 (5 bases). V was clipped by 0 bases and J by 1 base, with 12 bases between them. CDR1 is DFQATT and CDR2 is SNEGSKA in the germline V gene (reference sequence). CDR3 size: 15 residues. CDR3 residues: CSARDHGRANTEAFF. The CDR3 DNA reads as TGCAGTGCTAGAGATCACGGCAGGGCGAACACTGAAGCTTTCTTT.

The chain employs TRBV2 and TRBJ1-5, with a weak D call TRBD1 (6 bases). The CDR3 consists of 15 residues. In germline, CDR1 is SNHLY, CDR2 FYNNEI. Trimming cost V 6 bases and J 5 bases, with 17 bases left between them. CDR3 nucleotides: TGTGCCAGCAGCCCACAGGGAGGTTTTTATCAGCCCCAGCATTTT. Protein: CASSPQGGFYQPQHF.

This clonotype was seen a single time. V usage is TRBV20-1 and J usage is TRBJ2-7, with D possibly matching TRBD2 (5 bases). With 0 bases removed from V and 3 bases from J, the gap between germline ends came to 15 bases. The CDR3 totals 15 residues. The germline CDR1 and CDR2 sequences are DFQATT and SNEGSKA (reference sequence). CDR3 bases: TGCAGTGCTAGAGATCTCTTGAACGGGAACTACGAGCAGTACTTC. Translating it yields CSARDLLNGNYEQYF.

This chain joins TRBV30 and TRBJ2-3; 10 bases line up with TRBD2. Per germline, CDR1 GTSNPN and CDR2 SVGIG (reference sequence). The J segment lost 1 base and the V segment lost 2 bases, leaving 3 bases of the junction unmatched. The CDR3 sequence is 15 residues long. Written as DNA, the CDR3 is TGTGCCTGGAGTCCACTAGCGGGACGCACAGATACGCAGTATTTT. Residues: CAWSPLAGRTDTQYF.

This clonotype is classed as medium-sized (0.01 to 0.1%). The J gene is TRBJ2-7, the V gene TRBV7-9; 7 nucleotides align to TRBD1. V lost 5 bases, J lost 3 bases, and 7 bases stayed unmatched. This CDR3 spans 14 amino acids. Germline V lookup: CDR1 SEHNR, CDR2 FQNEAQ (reference sequence). CDR3 nucleotide sequence: TGTGCCAGCAGCCCCCGGGACAGTCGCTACGAGCAGTACTTC. It encodes CASSPRDSRYEQYF. Looking up the rest from reference TRBV7-9 and TRBJ2-7 gives the full variable domain: DTGVSQNPRHKITKRGQNVTFRCDPISEHNRLYWYRQTLGQGPEFLTYFQNEAQLEKSRLLSDRFSAERPKGSFSTLEIQRTEQGDSAMYLCASSPRDSRYEQYFGPGTRLTVT.

The chain links TRBV19 to TRBJ2-3; D unresolved. This CDR3 region has 12 residues. Germline V gives CDR1 LNHDA, CDR2 SQIVND (reference sequence). With 5 bases removed from V and 6 bases from J, the gap between germline ends came to 9 bases. CDR3 nucleotides: TGTGCCAGTAGTTCTTTCAGGGATACGCAGTATTTT. Protein product: CASSSFRDTQYF.

Turning to this clonotype: A read error is possible here, since a much larger clone lies one base away. The gene calls are TRBV5-1 and TRBJ2-7, with TRBD1 as a possible D gene (6 bases). This CDR3 contains 12 residues. Trimming removed 3 bases at V and 6 bases at J, with 10 bases between. CDR1 is SGHRS, CDR2 YFSETQ, per germline. CDR3 sequence reads: CASSSRDTEQYF. The CDR3 region has the DNA TGCGCCAGCAGCTCGAGGGACACCGAGCAGTACTTC.

The genes are TRBV7-2 and TRBJ2-5; 11 bases fit TRBD2. V lost 4 bases and J lost 1; bases outside the gene matches: 2. CDR3 length: 15 amino acids. Germline V gives CDR1 SGHTA, CDR2 FQGNSA. CDR3 loop: CASSSGTSGQETQYF. The CDR3 region has the DNA TGTGCCAGCAGCTCCGGGACTAGCGGCCAAGAGACCCAGTACTTC.

V and J are TRBV19 and TRBJ1-1; 7 bases line up with TRBD1. CDR1 and CDR2 (germline): LNHDA, SQIVND (reference sequence). The CDR3 has 13 residues. Trimming cost V 6 bases and J 1 base; bases outside gene matches: 2. The CDR3 region has the DNA TGTGCCAGTAGGGGGACAGCGAACACTGAAGCTTTCTTT. Residues: CASRGTANTEAFF.

Comments on this clonotype: A single base separates this from a much larger clone, so it may be a read error. This chain links TRBV5-4 with TRBJ2-4, with 9 bases that match TRBD1. The CDR3 runs to 13 residues. With V trimmed by 7 bases and J by 7 bases, 6 bases remained unmatched. Germline-derived CDR1 and CDR2 are SGHNT and YYREEE (reference sequence). The CDR3, as DNA: TGTGCCAGCGGCCCTGGGACAGGGAACATTCAGTACTTC. Its translation is CASGPGTGNIQYF.

The rearrangement joins TRBV10-2 to TRBJ2-1; TRBD1 agrees at 9 bases. Looked up from germline, CDR1 is WSHSY and CDR2 is SAAADI. This CDR3 comprises 14 residues. With 2 bases clipped from V and 8 bases from J, the junction kept 4 bases outside the gene matches. The CDR3 DNA reads TGCGCCAGCAGTGAGGGACAGGGGAAGGATGAGCAGTTCTTC. It translates to CASSEGQGKDEQFF.

On this clonotype itself: Sequence at one end of the junction differs from germline and may be a read error. The chain employs TRBV10-2 and TRBJ1-5, with 8 positions matching TRBD1. This CDR3 has 14 residues. Germline values: CDR1 WSHSY, CDR2 SAAADI. The CDR3 loop is CASSGTGRDGAQRF. CDR3 bases: TGCGCCAGCAGTGGGACAGGGAGGGACGGGGCCCAGCGTTTT.

This clonotype was seen only a few times. The chain uses TRBV15 and TRBJ2-3, with D possibly called TRBD1 or TRBD2 (7 bases each). The V gene's germline CDR1 is LNHNV and CDR2 YYDKDF (reference sequence). V lost 5 bases and J 1 base, leaving 10 bases between the germline ends. The CDR3 has 14 residues. CDR3 sequence (DNA): TGTGCCACCAGCCCAGGGGGGGGCACAGATACGCAGTATTTT. This codes for CATSPGGGTDTQYF.

This clonotype showed up many times. The CDR3 reads CATSLPGTSTEAFF. The CDR3 nucleotides read TGTGCCACCAGCCTTCCGGGGACGAGCACTGAAGCTTTCTTT. J is TRBJ1-1 and V is TRBV15; D is possibly TRBD1 (5 bases). The V end was cut by 5 bases, the J end by 4 bases, with 14 bases between. The CDR3 sequence is 14 residues long. Germline V lookup: CDR1 LNHNV, CDR2 YYDKDF (reference sequence).

The V and J genes are TRBV7-9 and TRBJ2-1; TRBD2 matches at 15 bases. V shed 5 bases and J 9 bases; nucleotides not matched to a gene: 8. Germline CDR1 and CDR2: SEHNR and FQNEAQ (reference sequence). This CDR3 region has 16 residues. The CDR3 spells CASSLWTSGREGEQFF. DNA for the CDR3: TGTGCCAGCAGCCTCTGGACTAGCGGGAGGGAGGGTGAGCAGTTCTTC.

The genes are TRBV7-2 and TRBJ1-3; D is perhaps TRBD1 (6 bases). Trimming pared 1 base from V and 4 bases from J, leaving 11 bases between. The CDR3 has 15 amino acids. The germline gives CDR1 SGHTA, CDR2 FQGNSA. The CDR3 coding sequence is TGTGCCAGCAGCTTAGGGGTAACAGGGGGAAACACCATATATTTT. Encoded protein: CASSLGVTGGNTIYF.

The V gene is TRBV13, the J gene TRBJ1-1; D uncertain. CDR1 is PRHDT, CDR2 FYEKMQ, per germline (reference sequence). Trimming took 9 bases from V and 5 from J, leaving 13 bases between them. CDR3 length equals 12 residues. CDR3 loop: CASKMAGTEAFF. The CDR3 bases are TGTGCCAGTAAGATGGCCGGGACTGAAGCTTTCTTT. Full variable domain (rest looked up from reference TRBV13 and TRBJ1-1): AAGVIQSPRHLIKEKRETATLKCYPIPRHDTVYWYQQGPGQDPQFLISFYEKMQSDKGSIPDRFSAQQFSDYHSELNMSSLELGDSALYFCASKMAGTEAFFGQGTRLTVV.

V and J are TRBV24-1 and TRBJ1-1; the match to TRBD1 covers 7 bases. Germline values: CDR1 KGHDR, CDR2 SFDVKD. After removal of 3 bases from V and 10 bases from J, the junction contained 13 bases not matched to a gene. The CDR3 runs 15 residues. In nucleotides, the CDR3 is TGTGCCACCAGTGATCCACCGACAGGGAAAATTTCAGCTTTCTTT. The encoded protein is CATSDPPTGKISAFF.

A word on this clonotype: The junction departs from the called germline gene at one end, perhaps through a read error. The chain recombines TRBV2 with TRBJ2-7; 8 nucleotides align to TRBD1. The length of the CDR3 is 16 residues. The V gene's germline CDR1 is SNHLY and CDR2 FYNNEI. CDR3 nucleotides: TGTACCAGCAGCTTGGCCGGGACAGGCCTCTCCTACGAGCAGTACTTC. Amino acids: CTSSLAGTGLSYEQYF.